The clone carrying this TCR beta chain was seen many times. Together with a sample-barcoded 5' primer, a J-beta primer mix was included in a second PCR lasting roughly 6 to 12 cycles. TCRdb re-derived calls from the 5' RACE reads in MiXCR, one entry per CDR3 protein. The sample contains around 800,000 distinct CDR3 sequences, about 55% of which appear only once. With V trimmed by 1 base and J by 3 bases, 1 base remained unmatched. The CDR3 has 15 residues. Germline CDR1 is LGHNA and CDR2 is YNFKEQ. The data derive from a study of blood T cells in healthy people across ages. The chain has TRBV4-2 and TRBJ2-1; 9 bases are a match to TRBD2. The sequence was obtained from a man at least 80 years old in good health. What was sequenced was blood. The CDR3 sequence: CASSQGSGSYNEQFF. Here the CDR3 DNA reads TGTGCCAGCAGCCAAGGTAGCGGGAGCTACAATGAGCAGTTCTTC.